The 9 T cell receptor beta chains listed next were all sequenced from one sample in a study of cytomegalovirus exposure and HLA in healthy donors. PCR primers comprised 60 Vbeta and 13 Jbeta primers. The method was immunoSEQ multiplex PCR; TCRdb's version includes in-frame clones alone and lacks a portion of them. The data contain around 160,000 clones, about 76% of them seen just once; the ten biggest clones take up 2% to 3%. The sample was PBMCs. The source is a woman in her forties in good health and CMV-seropositive.

The V call is TRBV11-2, the J call TRBJ2-2, with 10 bases aligning to TRBD2. Germline CDR1 and CDR2: SGHAT and FQNNGV. V lost 5 bases to trimming and J lost 5 bases; unmatched junction nucleotides: 5. The CDR3 sequence is 15 residues long. CDR3 region: CASSQGLARTGELFF. The CDR3 DNA is TGTGCCAGCAGCCAGGGACTAGCGAGAACCGGGGAGCTGTTTTTT.

The genes are TRBV6-1 and TRBJ2-7; D possibly corresponds to TRBD2 (7 bases). V was shortened by 4 bases and J by 5 bases, with 12 bases between the two germline ends. The length of the CDR3 is 13 residues. Germline V gene lookup returns CDR1 MNHNS and CDR2 SASEGT. The CDR3 bases are TGTGCCAGCAGTGCGGGGGGCGGAGACGAGCAGTACTTC. Protein: CASSAGGGDEQYF.

This clone was observed a handful of times. The chain is built from TRBV11-3 and TRBJ2-7; D possibly corresponds to TRBD1 (7 bases). Looked up from germline, CDR1 is SGHNT and CDR2 is YENEEA. This CDR3 comprises 14 residues. V was trimmed by 6 bases and J by 2 bases, leaving 14 bases between them. This chain's CDR3 is CASRGGGFTYEQYF. The CDR3, as DNA: TGTGCCAGCAGAGGAGGGGGCTTTACCTACGAGCAGTACTTC.

The J gene is TRBJ1-6, the V gene TRBV11-2; TRBD1 aligns across 8 bases. Germline lookup yields CDR1 SGHAT and CDR2 FQNNGV. The ends lost 4 bases at V and 1 base at J; junction bases unmatched: 6. The CDR3 length is 17 residues. The CDR3 region has the DNA TGTGCCAGCAGCTATATCAACAGGGGGTCCTATAATTCACCCCTCCACTTT. This codes for CASSYINRGSYNSPLHF.

V gene TRBV6-1 combines with J gene TRBJ1-6, with 8 bases that match TRBD1. CDR3 length: 16 amino acids. The V gene end was trimmed by 2 bases and the J gene end by 4 bases; junction bases not matched to a gene: 4. CDR1 MNHNS and CDR2 SASEGT come from the germline V gene. As DNA, the CDR3 is TGTGCCAGCAGTGAATGGGGACAGGATTATAATTCACCCCTCCACTTT. It specifies CASSEWGQDYNSPLHF.

This clone has a handful of counts. The gene calls are TRBV19 and TRBJ1-2; 9 nucleotides match TRBD1. The junction had 3 bases not matched to a gene; V was cut back by 9 bases and J by 1 base. The CDR3 length is 13 residues. Germline V gene lookup returns CDR1 LNHDA and CDR2 SQIVND (reference sequence). CDR3 amino acids: CASWDRVNYGYTF. Here the CDR3 DNA reads TGTGCCAGCTGGGACAGGGTTAACTATGGCTACACCTTC.

The chain is built from TRBV27 and TRBJ1-1; D remains ambiguous. CDR3 length: 15 amino acids. CDR1 is MNHEY, CDR2 SMNVEV, per germline (reference sequence). V lost 0 bases and J lost 1, with 9 bases in between. CDR3 nucleotides: TGTGCCAGCAGTTTATCTCGGGGTGGGAACACTGAAGCTTTCTTT. Translated: CASSLSRGGNTEAFF.

Only one count was recorded for this clone. The chain couples TRBV7-9 to TRBJ2-5; 13 nucleotides match TRBD2. V lost 3 bases and J lost 3; bases outside the gene matches: 1. Germline CDR1 SEHNR, CDR2 FQNEAQ (reference sequence). This CDR3 comprises 15 residues. The CDR3 loop reads CASSLGTSGKETQYF. In DNA form, the CDR3 reads TGTGCCAGCAGCTTGGGGACTAGCGGGAAAGAGACCCAGTACTTC.

This clone was seen a handful of times. The chain uses TRBV2 and TRBJ2-2, with a weak D call TRBD2 (6 bases). CDR1 is SNHLY and CDR2 is FYNNEI in the germline V gene. Deletions cut 7 bases from V and 6 bases from J, with 15 bases between. The CDR3 is 14 amino acids. The DNA of the CDR3 is TGTGCCAGCAAGAGAACTAGCAGTCCCGGGGAGCTGTTTTTT. Its protein product is CASKRTSSPGELFF.